This TCR beta chain was recorded in a study of technical replicates of blood from a handful of donors. CDR3 length: 14 amino acids. Germline V gene sequence: CDR1 MNHNY, CDR2 SVGAGI (reference sequence). With 6 bases removed from V and 1 base from J, the gap between germline ends came to 10 bases. This clone has only one observation. Sequencing used immunoSEQ multiplex PCR; TCRdb keeps in-frame clones, though not all of them. The sample yields approximately 87,000 clones, about 90% seen once. The source is a human donor in good health. Some clones in this sample may be carry-over from other donors' samples. Material for sequencing was T cells isolated from PBMCs. The rearrangement links TRBV6-6 to TRBJ1-3; D is perhaps TRBD1 (5 bases). CDR3 protein: CASRPQDSGNTIYF. CDR3 bases: TGTGCCAGCAGACCACAGGATTCTGGAAACACCATATATTTT.